These 20 T cell receptor beta chains originate from one sample sequenced in a study of OX40 agonist ivuxolimab in advanced cancers. Assay: immunoSEQ multiplex PCR; the TCRdb copy retains only in-frame clones and omits some. The data hold 58,000 or so clones, with roughly nine tenths observed a single time. Sequences were derived from CD4+ or CD8+ T cells sorted from blood, sampled in a trial of the OX40 agonist ivuxolimab. Source of these receptors: an adult with an advanced solid tumor such as melanoma, head and neck, liver or kidney cancer.

The chain carries TRBV7-6 and TRBJ2-7, with a weak D call TRBD2 (5 bases). The CDR3 has 15 residues. V was pared by 1 base and J by 6 bases, with 16 bases between. Looked up from germline, CDR1 is SGHVS and CDR2 is FNYEAQ. The CDR3 reads CASSLGAGAGGEQYF. The CDR3 nucleotides are TGTGCCAGCAGCTTAGGGGCTGGAGCAGGAGGCGAGCAGTACTTC.

A few counts support this clone. The chain joins TRBV5-5 to TRBJ2-3; 7 nucleotides match TRBD2. The V gene's germline CDR1 is SGHKS and CDR2 YYEKEE (reference sequence). V was clipped by 5 bases and J by 0 bases; unmatched bases: 12. This CDR3 contains 17 residues. As DNA, the CDR3 is TGTGCCAGCAGTACCCTTGGGGGGGGAATTAGCACAGATACGCAGTATTTT. Amino acids: CASSTLGGGISTDTQYF.

V gene TRBV11-2 combines with J gene TRBJ1-5; 8 bases are a match to TRBD1. The CDR3 has 16 amino acids. After removal of 1 base from V and 2 bases from J, the junction contained 4 bases not matched to a gene. Looked up from germline, CDR1 is SGHAT and CDR2 is FQNNGV. CDR3 sequence reads: CASSLVRTGRNQPQHF. The CDR3 coding sequence is TGTGCCAGCAGCTTAGTCAGGACAGGGCGCAATCAGCCCCAGCATTTT.

V and J are TRBV6-5 and TRBJ2-5; tentatively, D is TRBD2 (6 bases). The germline V gene has CDR1 MNHEY and CDR2 SVGAGI. V was clipped by 10 bases and J by 2 bases, with 14 bases between them. The CDR3 is made up of 13 amino acids. Here the CDR3 reads CATAGGLQETQYF. The CDR3 coding sequence is TGTGCCACCGCCGGGGGTTTACAAGAGACCCAGTACTTC.

V is TRBV27 and J is TRBJ2-7, with 11 nucleotides matching TRBD2. The V and J ends lost 2 bases and 4 bases, in that order; junction bases with no gene match: 4. Germline CDR1 MNHEY, CDR2 SMNVEV (reference sequence). The CDR3 is made up of 15 amino acids. The CDR3 reads CASSLLGTSGYEQYF. The CDR3 DNA is TGTGCCAGCAGTTTACTTGGGACTAGCGGATACGAGCAGTACTTC.

This sequence joins TRBV2 and TRBJ1-3; D may be TRBD1 (6 bases). The V gene lost 7 bases and the J gene lost 2 bases, with 15 bases spanning the gap. Germline CDR1 SNHLY, CDR2 FYNNEI. The length of the CDR3 is 15 residues. CDR3 DNA: TGTGCCAGCAAAATCCGGACAGACGCTGGAAACACCATATATTTT. It codes for CASKIRTDAGNTIYF. The full variable domain, rest sourced from reference TRBV2 and TRBJ1-3, is EPEVTQTPSHQVTQMGQEVILRCVPISNHLYFYWYRQILGQKVEFLVSFYNNEISEKSEIFDDQFSVERPDGSNFTLKIRSTKLEDSAMYFCASKIRTDAGNTIYFGEGSWLTVV.

The chain couples TRBV5-1 to TRBJ2-1; D gene unclear. CDR3 size: 16 residues. Germline-derived CDR1 and CDR2 are SGHRS and YFSETQ. V lost 0 bases and J 0 bases, leaving 10 bases between the germline ends. The CDR3 loop is CASSLANLGSYNEQFF. CDR3 in DNA: TGCGCCAGCAGCTTGGCGAATCTCGGCTCCTACAATGAGCAGTTCTTC. The full variable domain, rest sourced from reference TRBV5-1 and TRBJ2-1, is KAGVTQTPRYLIKTRGQQVTLSCSPISGHRSVSWYQQTPGQGLQFLFEYFSETQRNKGNFPGRFSGRQFSNSRSEMNVSTLELGDSALYLCASSLANLGSYNEQFFGPGTRLTVL.

The V and J genes are TRBV2 and TRBJ1-1; D unclear. The CDR3 has 15 residues. V dropped 2 bases and J dropped 0 bases, with 10 bases sitting between them. The germline V gene has CDR1 SNHLY and CDR2 FYNNEI. The CDR3 bases are TGTGCCAGCAGTGAATCTTACGGAATGAACACTGAAGCTTTCTTT. Its protein product is CASSESYGMNTEAFF.

The CDR3 DNA sequence: TGTGCCAGCAGCGAGCAGGGCACAGATACGCAGTATTTT. Translated: CASSEQGTDTQYF. The rearrangement links TRBV9 to TRBJ2-3, with D unresolved. Trimming removed 3 bases at V and 1 base at J, with 6 bases between. The CDR3 totals 13 residues. Germline CDR1 reads SGDLS; CDR2 reads YYNGEE.

The chain uses TRBV30 and TRBJ2-7; D may be TRBD1 (6 bases). CDR1 GTSNPN and CDR2 SVGIG come from the germline V gene (reference sequence). With 3 bases removed from V and 4 bases from J, the gap between germline ends came to 16 bases. This CDR3 contains 14 residues. CDR3 nucleotide sequence: TGTGCCTGGAGGAGGGACATGCGCCCTTACGAGCAGTACTTC. This translates into CAWRRDMRPYEQYF.

This chain joins TRBV6-4 and TRBJ2-1; the match to TRBD2 covers 12 bases. Germline V gene sequence: CDR1 MRHNA, CDR2 SNTAGT. The CDR3 runs to 16 residues. V trimming: 0 bases; J trimming: 8 bases; junction bases outside the gene matches: 5. The CDR3: CASSDSLAGGADEQFF. The CDR3 coding sequence is TGTGCCAGCAGTGACTCCCTAGCGGGAGGGGCAGATGAGCAGTTCTTC.

The chain has TRBV14 and TRBJ1-1, with 11 nucleotides matching TRBD1. Germline V CDR1 and CDR2: SGHDN, FVKESK. The CDR3 is made up of 13 amino acids. V was pared by 4 bases and J by 6 bases, with 1 base of the junction left unmatched. CDR3 sequence (DNA): TGTGCCAGCAGCCGGACAGGGGGCTCTGAAGCTTTCTTT. Its protein is CASSRTGGSEAFF.

This clone occurred a few times. This chain joins TRBV2 and TRBJ1-5; D gene unclear. V was pared by 6 bases and J by 15 bases, with 21 bases between. CDR3 length: 13 amino acids. The germline CDR1 and CDR2 sequences are SNHLY and FYNNEI. The CDR3 nucleotides are TGTGCCAGCAGCCTCGAGGGCCTTCTCCTAGGGCATTTT. Its protein is CASSLEGLLLGHF.

About this clone itself: The junction does not match germline at one end; this may be a read error. V and J are TRBV13 and TRBJ2-5; maybe TRBD2 (5 bases). Germline V CDR1 and CDR2: PRHDT, FYEKMQ (reference sequence). The CDR3 spans 13 residues. The CDR3 region is CASSLGLEETQYF. The CDR3 DNA follows: TGTGCCAGCAGCCTAGGACTGGAAGAGACCCAGTACTTC.

The J gene is TRBJ1-6, the V gene TRBV6-1, with 7 bases aligning to TRBD1. The J segment lost 10 bases and the V segment lost 3 bases, leaving 6 bases of the junction unmatched. The CDR3 runs 14 residues. Germline loops: CDR1 MNHNS, CDR2 SASEGT. The DNA for the CDR3 is TGTGCCAGCAGTGATTACAGGGGACACTCACCCCTCCACTTT. Protein: CASSDYRGHSPLHF.

The chain has TRBV18 and TRBJ1-2; D is ambiguous. This CDR3 is 16 amino acids long. Trimming left V 4 bases short and J 1 base short, with 16 bases between. CDR1 is KGHSH and CDR2 is LQKENI in the germline V gene. The CDR3 spells CASSQEDPRDNYGYTF. CDR3 nucleotide sequence: TGTGCCAGCTCACAAGAGGACCCTCGGGATAACTATGGCTACACCTTC.

The chain uses TRBV28 and TRBJ2-2; D gene uncertain. The germline V and J ends were trimmed by 5 bases and 5 bases, with 9 bases remaining between them. CDR1 and CDR2 (germline): MDHEN, SYDVKM. This CDR3 has 13 residues. Here the CDR3 reads CASSNYPTGELFF. The CDR3 DNA reads as TGTGCCAGCAGTAACTACCCTACCGGGGAGCTGTTTTTT.

This rearrangement joins TRBV15 to TRBJ1-1, with unresolved D. The V end lost 0 bases, the J end lost 1 base, and 9 bases lay between the germline ends. There are 15 residues in the CDR3. CDR1 is LNHNV, CDR2 YYDKDF, per germline (reference sequence). CDR3 protein: CATSRDRAANTEAFF. DNA for the CDR3: TGTGCCACCAGCAGAGATCGGGCAGCGAACACTGAAGCTTTCTTT.

V gene TRBV5-6 combines with J gene TRBJ1-1; a weak D match, TRBD1 (6 bases). The ends were cut back, 4 bases at V and 1 base at J, with 11 bases in the middle. The germline gives CDR1 SGHDT, CDR2 YYEEEE. This CDR3 has 14 residues. For the CDR3, the DNA is TGTGCCAGCAGCCCCGAGGGGGGGAACACTGAAGCTTTCTTT. This codes for CASSPEGGNTEAFF.

This chain uses TRBV7-9 with TRBJ2-7; a possible D gene is TRBD2 (5 bases). Germline values: CDR1 SEHNR, CDR2 FQNEAQ (reference sequence). V lost 1 base to trimming and J lost 2 bases, with 9 bases between them. The CDR3 is made up of 14 amino acids. The CDR3 region has the DNA TGTGCCAGCAGCTTAGATGCGGGTGCCTACGAGCAGTACTTC. It specifies CASSLDAGAYEQYF.